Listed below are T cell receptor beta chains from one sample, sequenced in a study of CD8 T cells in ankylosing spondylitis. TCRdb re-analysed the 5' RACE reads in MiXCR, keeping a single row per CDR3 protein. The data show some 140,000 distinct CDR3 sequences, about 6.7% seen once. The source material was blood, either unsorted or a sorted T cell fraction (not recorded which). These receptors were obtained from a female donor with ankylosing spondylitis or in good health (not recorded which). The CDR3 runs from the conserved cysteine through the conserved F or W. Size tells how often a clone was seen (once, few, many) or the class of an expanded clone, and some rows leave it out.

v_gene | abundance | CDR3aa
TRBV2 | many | CASRAGTSGLFYNEQFF
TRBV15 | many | CATSRDWTGGEETQYF
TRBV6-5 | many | CASSYTGGPYNEQFF
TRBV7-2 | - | CASSLSRDQETQYF
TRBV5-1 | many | CASSLNGRGREKLFF
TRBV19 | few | CATMGTGGVDTQYF
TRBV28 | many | CASSPRRTDTQYF
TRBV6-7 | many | CASSYKSSGSNQPQHF
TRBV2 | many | CASSVGQAAPEAFF
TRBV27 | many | CASSSPRGTGTEKLFF
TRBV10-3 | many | CAISELGRTLSGNTIYF
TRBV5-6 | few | CASSPPGQGISEQFF
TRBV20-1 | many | CSARGRGGEKLFF
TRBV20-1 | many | CSARDPGIQETQYF
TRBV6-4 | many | CASSESESGELFF
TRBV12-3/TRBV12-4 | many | CASSLLRGSGYTF
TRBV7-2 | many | CASSDRFQPQHF
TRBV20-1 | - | CSAGSDSHTEAFF
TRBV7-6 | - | CASSSQSLAGTQYF
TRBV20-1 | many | CSAHRQGGGNSNQPQHF
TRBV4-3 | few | CASSQDPGLDEQFF
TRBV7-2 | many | CASNQILSRDEQFF
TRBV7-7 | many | CASSLRDREKLFF
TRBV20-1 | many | CSLSDRSSYEQYF
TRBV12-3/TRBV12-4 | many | CASSSPPFQVPYNEQFF
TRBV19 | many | CASTSFRTVNTEAFF
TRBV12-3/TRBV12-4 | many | CASRDRGSTDTQYF
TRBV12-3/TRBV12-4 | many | CASSLTMNTEAFF
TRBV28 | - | CASSLGLYGYTF
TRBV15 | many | CATSVQGNQPQHF
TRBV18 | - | CASSPTGQTRDTQYF
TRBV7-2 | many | CASSITETQYF
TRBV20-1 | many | CSARDRGETDYGYTF
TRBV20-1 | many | CSARDSRDPQETQYF
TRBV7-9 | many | CASSLVAGPYEQYF
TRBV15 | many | CATSRDRLAALYEQYF
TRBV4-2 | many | CASSQDRAFNEQFF
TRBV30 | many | CAWMKRGRIHF
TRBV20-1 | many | CSARELTGTEAFF
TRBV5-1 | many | CASSIPHDYYNEQFF
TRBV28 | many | CASRGDSSREELFF
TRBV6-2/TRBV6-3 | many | CASRHGTDNQPQHF
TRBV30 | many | CAWHRTGRGVAFF
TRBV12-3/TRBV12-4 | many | CASSPGDSSYEQYF
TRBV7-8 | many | CASSSALGTGELFF
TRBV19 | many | CASSEGRLAYGYTF